The TCR beta chain described here comes from a study of T cell responses to AZD1222 COVID-19 vaccine. Study observations and caveats: Receipt of two AZD1222 doses was followed by a rise in Spike-specific TCR breadth and depth. Donors in the cohort were predominantly white British and more often female, and clonal diversity was possibly underestimated. It was only after the peak T cell response that any repertoires were sampled.

Per the germline V gene, CDR1 is LGHDT and CDR2 is YNNKEL (reference sequence). This CDR3 has 13 amino acids. V was cut by 0 bases and J by 7 bases, with 9 bases left in between. Method: immunoSEQ multiplex PCR; TCRdb's copy keeps in-frame clones and lacks some. This sample has about 160,000 clones; around 89% occur once, and the top ten carry 4% to 5.5%. Of note for this clone: The antigen is not known.

The V and J genes are TRBV3-1 (or the pseudogene TRBV3-2) and TRBJ1-2; D unresolved. The source of this sequence is an adult who received the AZD1222 COVID-19 vaccine. Sample: peripheral blood, taken 28 days after the second AZD1222 dose. CDR3 in amino acids: CASSQDSSLGYTF. CDR3 in DNA: TGTGCCAGCAGCCAAGATAGCTCGCTTGGCTACACCTTC.